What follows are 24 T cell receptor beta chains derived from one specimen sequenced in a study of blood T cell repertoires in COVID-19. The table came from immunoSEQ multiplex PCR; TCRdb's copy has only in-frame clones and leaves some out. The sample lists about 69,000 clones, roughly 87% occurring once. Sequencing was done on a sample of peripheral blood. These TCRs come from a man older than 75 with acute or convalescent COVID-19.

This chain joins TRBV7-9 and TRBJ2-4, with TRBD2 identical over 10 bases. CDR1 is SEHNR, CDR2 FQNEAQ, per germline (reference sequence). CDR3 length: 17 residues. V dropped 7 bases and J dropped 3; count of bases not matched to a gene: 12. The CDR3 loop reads CASNDNGLAGDKNIQYF. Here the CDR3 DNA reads TGTGCCAGCAACGACAATGGGCTAGCGGGAGACAAAAACATTCAGTACTTC.

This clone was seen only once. CDR3 amino acids: CASSRTGREQYF. In nucleotides, the CDR3 is TGTGCCAGCAGCCGGACAGGGCGAGAGCAGTACTTC. V gene TRBV5-6 combines with J gene TRBJ2-7, with TRBD1 matching over 8 bases. Germline assignment: CDR1 SGHDT and CDR2 YYEEEE. V lost 4 bases and J lost 7; bases outside the gene matches: 4. CDR3 length: 12 residues.

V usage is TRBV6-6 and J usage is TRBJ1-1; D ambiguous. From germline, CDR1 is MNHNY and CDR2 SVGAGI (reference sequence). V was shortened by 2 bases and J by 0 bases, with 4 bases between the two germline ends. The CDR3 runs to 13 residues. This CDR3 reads CASSYTVNTEAFF. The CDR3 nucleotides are TGTGCCAGCAGTTACACAGTGAACACTGAAGCTTTCTTT.

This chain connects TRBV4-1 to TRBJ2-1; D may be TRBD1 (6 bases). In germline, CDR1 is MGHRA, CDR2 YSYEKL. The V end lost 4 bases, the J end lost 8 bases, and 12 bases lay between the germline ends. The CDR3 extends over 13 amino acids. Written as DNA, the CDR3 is TGCGCCAGCAGCCGACTGGCAGGGGATGAGCAGTTCTTC. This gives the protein CASSRLAGDEQFF.

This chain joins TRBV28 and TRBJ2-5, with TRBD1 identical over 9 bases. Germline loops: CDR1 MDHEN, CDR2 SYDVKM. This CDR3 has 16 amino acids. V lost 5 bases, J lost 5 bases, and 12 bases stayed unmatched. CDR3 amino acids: CASSSPGTGFKETQYF. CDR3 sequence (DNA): TGTGCCAGCAGTAGTCCCGGGACAGGGTTTAAGGAGACCCAGTACTTC.

The chain's CDR3 is CASSFDPGHSPLHF. CDR3 sequence (DNA): TGTGCCAGCAGCTTTGACCCGGGTCATTCACCCCTCCACTTT. This chain uses TRBV14 with TRBJ1-6, with D unresolved. The CDR3 has 14 residues. With 5 bases removed from V and 8 bases from J, the gap between germline ends came to 13 bases. CDR1 SGHDN and CDR2 FVKESK come from the germline V gene.

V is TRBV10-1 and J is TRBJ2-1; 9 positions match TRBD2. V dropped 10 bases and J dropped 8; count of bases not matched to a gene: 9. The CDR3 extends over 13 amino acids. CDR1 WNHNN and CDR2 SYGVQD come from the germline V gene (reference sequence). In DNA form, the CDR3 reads TGCGCCACTCAACTAGCGGGCGCGTATGAGCAGTTCTTC. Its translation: CATQLAGAYEQFF.

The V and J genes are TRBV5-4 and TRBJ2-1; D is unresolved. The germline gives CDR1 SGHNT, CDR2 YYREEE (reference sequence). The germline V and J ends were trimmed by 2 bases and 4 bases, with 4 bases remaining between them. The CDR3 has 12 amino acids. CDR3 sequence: CASSFSYNEQFF. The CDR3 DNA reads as TGTGCCAGCAGCTTCTCTTACAATGAGCAGTTCTTC.

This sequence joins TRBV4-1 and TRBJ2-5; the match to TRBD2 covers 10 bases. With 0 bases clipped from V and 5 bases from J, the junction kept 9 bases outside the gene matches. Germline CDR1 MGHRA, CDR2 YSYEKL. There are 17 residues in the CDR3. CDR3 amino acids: CASSQEGASGSGETQYF. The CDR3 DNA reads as TGCGCCAGCAGCCAAGAAGGCGCTAGCGGGAGTGGGGAGACCCAGTACTTC.

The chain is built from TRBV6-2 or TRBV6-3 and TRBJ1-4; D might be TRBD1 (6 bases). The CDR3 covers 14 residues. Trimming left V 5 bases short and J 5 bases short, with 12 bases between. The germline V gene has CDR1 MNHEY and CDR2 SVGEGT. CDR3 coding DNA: TGTGCCAGCAGTAACCAGGGGTGGAATGAAAAACTGTTTTTT. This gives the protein CASSNQGWNEKLFF.

CDR3 bases: TGTGCCAGCAGAAGGACAGCCTCAACTAATGAAAAACTGTTTTTT. Its protein is CASRRTASTNEKLFF. The chain uses TRBV2 and TRBJ1-4; D is perhaps TRBD1 (6 bases). The germline V gene has CDR1 SNHLY and CDR2 FYNNEI. CDR3 length: 15 residues. Trimming shortened V by 6 bases and J by 0 bases, and 11 bases separated the two germline ends.

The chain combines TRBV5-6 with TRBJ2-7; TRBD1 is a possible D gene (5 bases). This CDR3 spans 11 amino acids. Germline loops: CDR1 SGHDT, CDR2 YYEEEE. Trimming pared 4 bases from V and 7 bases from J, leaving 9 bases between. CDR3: CASSGAGEQYF. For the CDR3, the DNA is TGTGCCAGCAGCGGGGCAGGTGAGCAGTACTTC.

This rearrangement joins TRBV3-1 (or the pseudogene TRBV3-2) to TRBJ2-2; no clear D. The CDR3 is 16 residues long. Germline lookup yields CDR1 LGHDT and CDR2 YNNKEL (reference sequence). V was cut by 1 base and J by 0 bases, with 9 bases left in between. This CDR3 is CASSQVSPANTGELFF. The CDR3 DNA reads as TGTGCCAGCAGCCAAGTGAGCCCCGCGAACACCGGGGAGCTGTTTTTT.

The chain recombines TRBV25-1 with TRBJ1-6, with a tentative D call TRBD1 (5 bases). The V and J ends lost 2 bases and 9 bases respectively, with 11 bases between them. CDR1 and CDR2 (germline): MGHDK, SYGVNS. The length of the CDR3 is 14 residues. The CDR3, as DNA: TGTGCCAGCAGTGAAACAGGAAGGGCTTCACCCCTCCACTTT. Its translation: CASSETGRASPLHF.

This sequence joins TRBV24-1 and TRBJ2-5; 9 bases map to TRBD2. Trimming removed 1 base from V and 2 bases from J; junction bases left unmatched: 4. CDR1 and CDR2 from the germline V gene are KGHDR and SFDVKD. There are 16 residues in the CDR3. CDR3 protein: CATSDFPTSGQETQYF. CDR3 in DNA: TGTGCCACCAGTGATTTTCCGACTAGCGGACAAGAGACCCAGTACTTC.

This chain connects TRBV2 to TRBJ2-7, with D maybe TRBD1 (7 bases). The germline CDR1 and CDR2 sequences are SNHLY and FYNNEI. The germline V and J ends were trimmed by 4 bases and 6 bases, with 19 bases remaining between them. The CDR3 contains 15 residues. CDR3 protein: CASSGQGNRGAEQYF. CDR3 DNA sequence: TGTGCCAGCAGTGGACAGGGAAATAGGGGGGCCGAGCAGTACTTC.

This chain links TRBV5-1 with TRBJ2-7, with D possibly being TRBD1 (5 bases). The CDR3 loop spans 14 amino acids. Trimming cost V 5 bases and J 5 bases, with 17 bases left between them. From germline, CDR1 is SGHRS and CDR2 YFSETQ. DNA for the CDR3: TGCGCCAGCAGAACTACGGCAGGGCTGCACGAGCAGTACTTC. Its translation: CASRTTAGLHEQYF.

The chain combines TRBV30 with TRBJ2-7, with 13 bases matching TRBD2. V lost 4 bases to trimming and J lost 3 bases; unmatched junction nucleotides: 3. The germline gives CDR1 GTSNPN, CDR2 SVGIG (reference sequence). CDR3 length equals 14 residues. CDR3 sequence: CAWTRTSGSYEQYF. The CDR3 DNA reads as TGTGCCTGGACCCGGACTAGCGGGAGCTACGAGCAGTACTTC.

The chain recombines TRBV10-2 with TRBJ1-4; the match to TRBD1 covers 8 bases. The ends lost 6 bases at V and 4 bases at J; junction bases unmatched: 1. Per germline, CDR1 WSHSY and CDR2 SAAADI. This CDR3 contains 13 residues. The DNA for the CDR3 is TGCGCCAGCAGAGGACAGGGTAATGAAAAACTGTTTTTT. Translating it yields CASRGQGNEKLFF.

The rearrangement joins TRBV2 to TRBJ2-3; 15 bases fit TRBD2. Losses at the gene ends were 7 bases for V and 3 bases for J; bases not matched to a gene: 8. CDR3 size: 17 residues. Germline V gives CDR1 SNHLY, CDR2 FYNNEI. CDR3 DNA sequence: TGTGCCAGCACCCCGGGACTAGCGGGGGGAAATACAGATACGCAGTATTTT. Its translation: CASTPGLAGGNTDTQYF.

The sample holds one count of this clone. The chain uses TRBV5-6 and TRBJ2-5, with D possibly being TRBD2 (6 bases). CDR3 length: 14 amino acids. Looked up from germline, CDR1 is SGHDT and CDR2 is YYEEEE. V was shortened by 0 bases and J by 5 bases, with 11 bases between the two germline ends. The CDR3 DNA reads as TGTGCCAGCAGCTTGGCTGGGGCGGGGGAGACCCAGTACTTC. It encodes CASSLAGAGETQYF.

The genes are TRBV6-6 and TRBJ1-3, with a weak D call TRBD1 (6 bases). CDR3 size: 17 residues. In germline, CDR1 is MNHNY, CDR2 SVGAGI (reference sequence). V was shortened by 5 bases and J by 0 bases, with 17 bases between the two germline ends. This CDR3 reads CASSLGQLRTSGNTIYF. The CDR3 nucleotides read TGTGCCAGCAGTCTTGGACAGCTTCGCACCTCTGGAAACACCATATATTTT.

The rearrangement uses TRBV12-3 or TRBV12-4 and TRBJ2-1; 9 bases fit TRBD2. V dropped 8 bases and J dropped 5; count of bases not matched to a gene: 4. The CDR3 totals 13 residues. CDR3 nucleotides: TGTGCCAGCGGACTAGCGTCCAACAATGAGCAGTTCTTC. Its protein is CASGLASNNEQFF.

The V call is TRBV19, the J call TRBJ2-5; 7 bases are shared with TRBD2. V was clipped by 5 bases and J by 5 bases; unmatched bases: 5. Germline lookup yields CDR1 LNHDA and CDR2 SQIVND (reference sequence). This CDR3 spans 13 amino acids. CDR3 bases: TGTGCCAGTAGTCGGGACGGGGGGGAGACCCAGTACTTC. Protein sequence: CASSRDGGETQYF.